Shown below are 22 T cell receptor beta chains from a single sample sequenced in a study. TCRdb passed the RT-PCR reads through MiXCR, listing each CDR3 protein once. Of 550,000 to 750,000 distinct CDR3 sequences listed, approximately 15% were seen once; the top ten hold roughly 3.9%. Sequencing was performed on memory CD4+ T cells from blood. These receptor sequences come from a female donor in good health, serving as a healthy control.

This clonotype showed up many times. The gene calls are TRBV29-1 and TRBJ2-7, with D perhaps matching TRBD1 or TRBD2 (5 bases each). The CDR3 runs 12 residues. Trimming stripped 7 bases from V and 4 bases from J, with 14 bases between. Looked up from germline, CDR1 is SQVTM and CDR2 is ANQGSEA. CDR3 sequence: CSARDPRYEQYF. DNA of the CDR3: TGCAGCGCTCGGGACCCCAGATACGAGCAGTACTTC.

The CDR3 protein is CAWMKWESSYNEQFF. CDR3 coding DNA: TGTGCCTGGATGAAGTGGGAGAGCTCCTACAATGAGCAGTTCTTC. The rearrangement links TRBV30 to TRBJ2-1; maybe TRBD2 (5 bases). V was cut by 4 bases and J by 0 bases, with 13 bases left in between. Germline V lookup: CDR1 GTSNPN, CDR2 SVGIG (reference sequence). The CDR3 consists of 15 residues. Looking up the rest from reference TRBV30 and TRBJ2-1 gives the full variable domain: SQTIHQWPATLVQPVGSPLSLECTVEGTSNPNLYWYRQAAGRGLQLLFYSVGIGQISSEVPQNLSASRPQDRQFILSSKKLLLSDSGFYLCAWMKWESSYNEQFFGPGTRLTVL.

A few counts support this clonotype. The chain joins TRBV10-3 to TRBJ2-2, with TRBD1 matching 9 bases. V was pared by 4 bases and J by 7 bases, with 10 bases of the junction left unmatched. This CDR3 has 16 residues. Germline V lookup: CDR1 ENHRY, CDR2 SYGVKD. CDR3 amino acids: CAISAPGQGIGGELFF. CDR3 in DNA: TGTGCCATCAGTGCACCGGGACAGGGTATCGGCGGGGAGCTGTTTTTT.

In its sample, this clonotype was seen many times. This chain joins TRBV20-1 and TRBJ2-1; D not resolved. Germline V gene data show CDR1 as DFQATT and CDR2 as SNEGSKA (reference sequence). Trimming left V 0 bases short and J 0 bases short, with 6 bases between. CDR3 length equals 14 residues. The CDR3, as DNA: TGCAGTGCTAGAGATGACCTCTCCTACAATGAGCAGTTCTTC. It yields the protein CSARDDLSYNEQFF.

This clonotype was seen repeatedly, ten times or more. The rearrangement joins TRBV12-3 or TRBV12-4 to TRBJ1-2; 7 nucleotides line up with TRBD1. CDR3 size: 11 residues. V was pared by 4 bases and J by 8 bases, with 1 base of the junction left unmatched. CDR3 sequence: CASSYRGGYTF. The DNA for the CDR3 is TGTGCCAGCAGTTACAGGGGCGGCTACACCTTC.

CDR3 coding DNA: TGTGCCAGCAGCTTAGATGGGGACCGGGCAGATACGCAGTATTTT. As protein: CASSLDGDRADTQYF. V is TRBV11-1 and J is TRBJ2-3; possibly TRBD1 or TRBD2 for D (5 bases each). The germline V gene has CDR1 SGHAT and CDR2 FQDESV (reference sequence). The CDR3 has 15 amino acids. The germline V and J ends were trimmed by 1 base and 4 bases, with 12 bases remaining between them.

Ten or more counts support this clonotype. The V and J genes are TRBV7-2 and TRBJ2-7; D is uncertain. This CDR3 has 12 amino acids. Trimming pared 2 bases from V and 5 bases from J, leaving 7 bases between. Germline CDR1 SGHTA, CDR2 FQGNSA. This CDR3 reads CASSLRSHEQYF. The CDR3 nucleotides read TGTGCCAGCAGCTTACGATCCCACGAGCAGTACTTC.

A few counts support this clonotype. The V gene is TRBV20-1, the J gene TRBJ2-7; 7 nucleotides match TRBD2. The V segment lost 0 bases and the J segment 0 bases; nucleotides outside the gene matches: 8. The CDR3 spans 16 residues. The germline V gene encodes CDR1 DFQATT and CDR2 SNEGSKA (reference sequence). CDR3 sequence: CSARDSALADSYEQYF. CDR3 DNA sequence: TGCAGTGCTAGAGATTCGGCCCTAGCGGACTCCTACGAGCAGTACTTC.

V and J are TRBV2 and TRBJ2-3; no clear D gene. The CDR3 is 13 residues long. Germline CDR1 SNHLY, CDR2 FYNNEI. V lost 7 bases to trimming and J lost 2 bases, with 10 bases between them. The CDR3 coding sequence is TGTGCCAGCACTTTTCACCCCACAGATACGCAGTATTTT. Its protein is CASTFHPTDTQYF.

This clonotype was found many times. The chain recombines TRBV5-1 with TRBJ2-3, with TRBD2 matching over 13 bases. V trimming: 4 bases; J trimming: 4 bases; junction bases outside the gene matches: 9. Looked up from germline, CDR1 is SGHRS and CDR2 is YFSETQ. The CDR3 extends over 17 amino acids. The CDR3 is CASSKALAGGPADTQYF. CDR3 sequence (DNA): TGCGCCAGCAGCAAGGCACTAGCGGGAGGGCCCGCAGATACGCAGTATTTT.

This clonotype showed up just a few times. The rearrangement uses TRBV6-5 and TRBJ2-7, with 11 bases identical to TRBD1. The V segment lost 3 bases and the J segment 0 bases; nucleotides outside the gene matches: 4. The germline V gene has CDR1 MNHEY and CDR2 SVGAGI. This CDR3 has 16 residues. The CDR3 loop is CASSYAGTGGSYEQYF. The CDR3 region has the DNA TGTGCCAGCAGTTATGCCGGGACAGGGGGCTCCTACGAGCAGTACTTC.

This clonotype showed up just a few times. V and J are TRBV20-1 and TRBJ2-7, with a weak D call TRBD2 (6 bases). Germline lookup yields CDR1 DFQATT and CDR2 SNEGSKA (reference sequence). Between the trimmed V and J ends, which lost 6 bases and 1 base, there was a span of 10 bases. There are 12 residues in the CDR3. CDR3 region: CSAKGLSYEQYF. CDR3 nucleotides: TGCAGTGCCAAGGGACTTTCCTACGAGCAGTACTTC.

This clonotype was observed a handful of times. This chain links TRBV7-9 with TRBJ1-1, with no clear D. This CDR3 has 13 residues. The V gene's germline CDR1 is SEHNR and CDR2 FQNEAQ (reference sequence). V lost 5 bases, J lost 4 bases, and 11 bases lay in between. The DNA for the CDR3 is TGTGCCAGCAGCAAATACTTAGGCACTGAAGCTTTCTTT. Amino acid sequence: CASSKYLGTEAFF.

The V gene is TRBV29-1, the J gene TRBJ1-3, with 7 bases identical to TRBD1. This CDR3 has 13 residues. CDR1 SQVTM and CDR2 ANQGSEA come from the germline V gene. With 5 bases clipped from V and 3 bases from J, the junction kept 4 bases outside the gene matches. CDR3 residues: CSVRQGGGNTIYF. CDR3 sequence (DNA): TGCAGCGTTCGACAGGGAGGTGGAAACACCATATATTTT.

This clonotype was detected a few times. The rearrangement joins TRBV20-1 to TRBJ1-5, with 7 bases matching TRBD1. This CDR3 comprises 17 residues. Germline CDR1 is DFQATT and CDR2 is SNEGSKA (reference sequence). The V gene end was trimmed by 2 bases and the J gene end by 3 bases; junction bases not matched to a gene: 13. In DNA form, the CDR3 reads TGCAGTGCTAGACTACGGCCCGGGACAGCCCTCAATCAGCCCCAGCATTTT. Translation: CSARLRPGTALNQPQHF.

This clonotype turned up a few times. This chain links TRBV10-3 with TRBJ2-1, with TRBD2 matching 7 bases. Germline CDR1 and CDR2: ENHRY and SYGVKD. The CDR3 contains 15 residues. The J segment lost 9 bases and the V segment lost 3 bases, leaving 11 bases of the junction unmatched. This CDR3 reads CAISEGGSLLSEQFF. In DNA, the CDR3 is TGTGCCATCAGTGAAGGCGGGAGTCTCCTAAGTGAGCAGTTCTTC.

The chain employs TRBV5-1 and TRBJ1-2, with 7 positions matching TRBD1. The trim removed 4 bases at V and 6 bases at J, leaving 6 bases unmatched. The CDR3 consists of 13 residues. Looked up from germline, CDR1 is SGHRS and CDR2 is YFSETQ. The CDR3: CASSRGGNDGYTF. As DNA, the CDR3 is TGCGCCAGCAGCCGAGGGGGCAATGATGGCTACACCTTC.

This clonotype turned up a few times. This chain uses TRBV24-1 with TRBJ1-5; possibly TRBD1 for D (6 bases). The CDR3 totals 16 residues. Germline assignment: CDR1 KGHDR and CDR2 SFDVKD. The V gene lost 4 bases and the J gene lost 3 bases, with 15 bases spanning the gap. CDR3 bases: TGTGCCACCAGTGACGGCGGGACATCCATCAATCAGCCCCAGCATTTT. Encoded protein: CATSDGGTSINQPQHF.

J is TRBJ1-2 and V is TRBV30; TRBD1 agrees at 9 bases. This CDR3 is 13 amino acids long. Trimming took 4 bases from V and 2 from J; bases not matched to a gene: 2. Germline CDR1 reads GTSNPN; CDR2 reads SVGIG (reference sequence). CDR3 sequence reads: CAWNRGPNYGYTF. In nucleotides, the CDR3 is TGTGCCTGGAACAGGGGGCCGAACTATGGCTACACCTTC.

This clonotype was counted ten times or more. The chain combines TRBV7-2 with TRBJ1-3; D not certain. The V gene lost 2 bases and the J gene lost 8 bases, with 22 bases spanning the gap. The CDR3 length is 17 residues. Germline CDR1 is SGHTA and CDR2 is FQGNSA. CDR3 coding DNA: TGTGCCAGCAGCTTATCTTACAGTGTGTATCAGGCGGACACCATATATTTT. Amino acid sequence: CASSLSYSVYQADTIYF.

The table lists this clonotype with a few counts. The rearrangement links TRBV29-1 to TRBJ1-1; a possible D gene is TRBD1 (5 bases). V was pared by 6 bases and J by 0 bases, with 14 bases between. Germline CDR1 is SQVTM and CDR2 is ANQGSEA. This CDR3 has 14 residues. Here the CDR3 DNA reads TGCAGCGTCGGGACCGATTACTTGAACACTGAAGCTTTCTTT. This encodes CSVGTDYLNTEAFF. Drawing the rest from reference TRBV29-1 and TRBJ1-1, the complete variable domain is SAVISQKPSRDICQRGTSLTIQCQVDSQVTMMFWYRQQPGQSLTLIATANQGSEATYESGFVIDKFPISRPNLTFSTLTVSNMSPEDSSIYLCSVGTDYLNTEAFFGQGTRLTVV.

The chain employs TRBV12-3 or TRBV12-4 and TRBJ2-1, with 7 positions matching TRBD2. The CDR3 contains 15 residues. Unmatched junction bases numbered 3, after V lost 3 bases and J lost 1 base. Here the CDR3 DNA reads TGTGCCAGCAGTTTTGGGAGGGAGTCCTACAATGAGCAGTTCTTC. It encodes CASSFGRESYNEQFF.